This T cell receptor beta chain was profiled in a study of radiotherapy plus CTLA-4 blockade in lung cancer listed by TCRdb under 2018. For context, the study as a whole: Objective responses were observed in 15% to 20% of enrolled patients, and disease control was achieved in around 28%.

For CDR1 and CDR2, the germline V gene lists KGHSH and LQKENI. The CDR3 covers 15 residues, taking in both the cysteine and the phenylalanine. Only the CDR3 portion is preserved as DNA: 45 bases, with reading frame beginning at the first base. Deletion took 4 bases off V and 1 base off J, with a span of 13 bases between the germline ends. The sample holds one count of this clone. Its antigen target is currently unknown. The sample holds no much larger clone one base away, and base qualities are not on file. Receptor libraries were prepared by the immunoSEQ multiplex PCR assay. This is the immuneACCESS table as TCRdb keeps it, with only in-frame sequences that have V and J called. A part of the clones is gone; compared with another copy, unresolved V genes explain less than half, and the rest is unexplained. The sample profile shows around 82,000 clones; less than 85% of them were found once. Jointly, the top ten make up 0.79% of the sample.

The study tested focal radiation therapy combined with CTLA-4 blockade (ipilimumab) in patients with chemo-refractory metastatic non-small-cell lung cancer. Summary of the overall study and its limitations: The strongest predictors of response, as reported, were early dynamic changes in blood T cell clones along with a rise in serum interferon-beta after radiation. After treatment with radiotherapy and ipilimumab, TCR clones that originated in tumors expanded in peripheral blood.

This sequence was found in a human donor with non-small cell lung cancer who had stable disease on radiotherapy plus ipilimumab. The rearrangement joined TRBV18 to TRBJ2-5; the best D guess is TRBD1, with 5 bases matching. The sequences come from peripheral blood, collected from a patient treated with radiotherapy plus ipilimumab. The DNA sequence follows: TGTGCCAGCTCACGCGTAGGGGTTACCCAAGAGACCCAGTACTTC. Its amino acids are CASSRVGVTQETQYF.